Each of the 8 T cell receptor beta chains below was sequenced from the same sample in a study of identifying expanded T cells in peripheral blood. Sequenced by immunoSEQ multiplex PCR; TCRdb stores in-frame clones only, minus some. The repertoire consists of approximately 120,000 clones, with about nine tenths occurring once and the leading ten covering just under 8.5%. Sequenced sample: blood. These receptor sequences come from a person aged 18 to 75 in good health.

This clone was counted a few times. The chain uses TRBV19 and TRBJ1-5; 7 nucleotides line up with TRBD1. Germline CDR1 and CDR2: LNHDA and SQIVND (reference sequence). With 1 base clipped from V and 14 bases from J, the junction kept 2 bases outside the gene matches. The CDR3 runs 11 residues. The CDR3 region is CASSIGRGKHF. In DNA, the CDR3 is TGTGCCAGTAGTATAGGCAGGGGGAAGCATTTT.

The chain carries TRBV5-6 and TRBJ2-1; 13 bases are shared with TRBD2. Germline CDR1 and CDR2: SGHDT and YYEEEE. The CDR3 consists of 14 residues. V trimming: 8 bases; J trimming: 6 bases; junction bases outside the gene matches: 5. In DNA, the CDR3 is TGTGCCAGTTGGACTAGCGGGAGAGGCAATGAGCAGTTCTTC. Translated, it gives CASWTSGRGNEQFF.

The chain couples TRBV7-6 to TRBJ2-1; D is perhaps TRBD1 or TRBD2 (5 bases each). The germline gives CDR1 SGHVS, CDR2 FNYEAQ. This CDR3 is built from 14 residues. V was cut by 6 bases and J by 5 bases, with 14 bases left in between. The CDR3 loop reads CASSTRGGNNEQFF. CDR3 nucleotide sequence: TGTGCCAGCAGTACGAGGGGCGGAAACAATGAGCAGTTCTTC.

Here the CDR3 DNA reads TGCAGCGTCGCGAACAGGGTCACAGATACGCAGTATTTT. It yields the protein CSVANRVTDTQYF. This sequence joins TRBV29-1 and TRBJ2-3; maybe TRBD1 (6 bases). The CDR3 loop spans 13 amino acids. The V gene's germline CDR1 is SQVTM and CDR2 ANQGSEA. The germline V and J ends were trimmed by 6 bases and 2 bases, with 12 bases remaining between them.

The chain employs TRBV25-1 and TRBJ2-5; tentatively, D is TRBD1 or TRBD2 (5 bases each). The CDR3 loop spans 15 amino acids. The V end lost 0 bases, the J end lost 2 bases, and 10 bases lay between the germline ends. Germline V gives CDR1 MGHDK, CDR2 SYGVNS. The CDR3 DNA is TGTGCCAGCAGTGAATATGGGGACCATCAAGAGACCCAGTACTTC. It codes for CASSEYGDHQETQYF.

This chain links TRBV9 with TRBJ2-2, with TRBD1 identical over 7 bases. The CDR3 has 15 residues. The trim removed 2 bases at V and 1 base at J, leaving 2 bases unmatched. The germline CDR1 and CDR2 sequences are SGDLS and YYNGEE. The CDR3 spells CASSVWTGNTGELFF. The DNA for the CDR3 is TGTGCCAGCAGCGTTTGGACAGGGAACACCGGGGAGCTGTTTTTT.

The rearrangement uses TRBV5-6 and TRBJ1-5, with TRBD1 matching 9 bases. CDR1 SGHDT and CDR2 YYEEEE come from the germline V gene. J gave up 7 bases and V 4 bases, and 9 bases lay outside the gene matches. The CDR3 contains 15 residues. CDR3 amino acids: CASSPGTGYGQPQHF. CDR3 DNA sequence: TGTGCCAGCAGCCCCGGGACAGGGTATGGACAGCCCCAGCATTTT. The full variable domain, in which reference TRBV5-6 and TRBJ1-5 provide the parts outside the CDR3, is DAGVTQSPTHLIKTRGQQVTLRCSPKSGHDTVSWYQQALGQGPQFIFQYYEEEERQRGNFPDRFSGHQFPNYSSELNVNALLLGDSALYLCASSPGTGYGQPQHFGDGTRLSIL.

The chain links TRBV7-3 to TRBJ2-2; D is unresolved. V was shortened by 5 bases and J by 7 bases, with 11 bases between the two germline ends. The CDR3 has 13 residues. CDR1 is SGHTA and CDR2 is FQGTGA in the germline V gene. In DNA, the CDR3 is TGTGCCAGCAGCCCAAGGAGAATCGGGGAGCTGTTTTTT. Translating it yields CASSPRRIGELFF.